The entry below describes one TCR beta chain. Its antigen is still unknown. Per-base qualities were not stored, and no clone one base away is much larger. This sample is part of a study of blood T cell repertoires in COVID-19 (dated by TCRdb to 2019 to 2021). Some background on the complete study: Samples from collaborators originated in the United States, Italy and Spain and spanned both the acute and convalescent phases of COVID-19. The prospective study material was composed of cDNA or gDNA derived from T cells, B-cell-depleted T cells, or PBMCs. The dataset comprised deeply sampled blood TCRbeta repertoires from subjects exposed to, actively infected with, or recovered from COVID-19. A freely available public database, intended as a resource for researchers studying the immune response to SARS-CoV-2, is where the repertoires were released. Samples were obtained from the ongoing ImmuneRACE study (first 160 participants) and from about 1,300 subjects provided by 6 global collaborators. A de-identified subject ID, COVID-19 status, age in years and sex were almost always included in the sample metadata. HLA class I and class II types, where available, came from metadata supplied by the sample provider rather than from assay-based typing.

Points the paper makes about the study in general: Clinical and demographic metadata were provided uncurated, with the amount varying by source and participant.

Whole blood was collected in K2EDTA tubes by collaborating institutions according to the institutions' own protocols. Collaborator samples were shipped for TCRbeta analysis as frozen whole blood, isolated PBMCs, or DNA extracted from either sample type. CDR1 and CDR2, looked up from the germline V gene, are SGHRS and YFSETQ. V drops 0 bases and J drops 0 bases, leaving 5 bases in between. Taken from cysteine to phenylalanine, the CDR3 has 14 residues. The DNA shown is the 42-base CDR3, in frame from base 1. The immunoSEQ Assay, a bias-controlled multiplex PCR, was used to amplify TCRbeta CDR3 regions from genomic DNA. In the source study's methods: The number of nucleated cells in each sample was estimated from the amplification of reference gene primers within the assay. Sequence reads were collapsed and filtered to measure the absolute abundance of every unique TCRbeta CDR3 rearrangement. Productive Simpson clonality was computed per sample as the square root of Simpson's diversity index over productive rearrangements. TCRdb holds this immuneACCESS table with in-frame rearrangements only. Some clones are missing; in checked studies, unresolved V genes explain under half, and the rest has no known cause. The V and J calls and the clone size are those of that table, but D and trimming were determined from the DNA. The sample records about 40,000 clones, about 90% of which are singletons. The ten largest clones take up 7% to 9% of the sample.

The chain links TRBV5-1 with TRBJ2-3; the D gene lacks a confident call. The TCR originated in a woman between 65 and 79 years old with acute or convalescent COVID-19. Sequencing was performed on peripheral blood. The DNA sequence reads TGCGCCAGCAGCTTGGCCCAAAGCACAGATACGCAGTATTTT. Its protein product is CASSLAQSTDTQYF.